One and the same sample provided the 9 T cell receptor beta chains below, sequenced in a study of blood T cells in healthy people across ages. It was with a sample-barcoded 5' primer and a J-beta primer mix that a second PCR of roughly 7 to 12 cycles was run. TCRdb reprocessed the 5' RACE reads with MiXCR, giving one entry per CDR3 protein. The sample carries about 1.4 million distinct CDR3 sequences, approximately 60% recorded once. Sample: blood. Every receptor here comes from a young man in good health.

The chain employs TRBV3-1 and TRBJ2-4, with no clear D. CDR1 and CDR2 (germline): LGHDT, YNNKEL (reference sequence). The CDR3 is made up of 16 amino acids. With 0 bases removed from V and 1 base from J, the gap between germline ends came to 10 bases. In nucleotides, the CDR3 is TGTGCCAGCAGCCAAGATGACTCCTTGGCCAAAAACATTCAGTACTTC. Amino acid sequence: CASSQDDSLAKNIQYF. The full variable domain, rest sourced from reference TRBV3-1 and TRBJ2-4, is DTAVSQTPKYLVTQMGNDKSIKCEQNLGHDTMYWYKQDSKKFLKIMFSYNNKELIINETVPNRFSPKSPDKAHLNLHINSLELGDSAVYFCASSQDDSLAKNIQYFGAGTRLSVL.

The chain carries TRBV20-1 and TRBJ1-2; D is perhaps TRBD1 (5 bases). Germline V lookup: CDR1 DFQATT, CDR2 SNEGSKA (reference sequence). This CDR3 region has 15 residues. Trimming took off 0 bases at V and 4 bases at J, with 15 bases between the two ends. CDR3 residues: CSARDWGKLSYGYTF. The CDR3 bases are TGCAGTGCTAGAGATTGGGGGAAGCTGAGCTATGGCTACACCTTC.

This clonotype has just one count. V gene TRBV7-2 combines with J gene TRBJ2-7; a possible D gene is TRBD2 (6 bases). Germline V gene sequence: CDR1 SGHTA, CDR2 FQGNSA. The CDR3 contains 15 residues. V lost 7 bases and J 3 bases, leaving 19 bases between the germline ends. This CDR3 reads CASTTGGAGFYEQYF. DNA for the CDR3: TGTGCCAGCACAACGGGTGGGGCGGGGTTCTACGAGCAGTACTTC. Complete variable domain (other parts from reference TRBV7-2 and TRBJ2-7): GAGVSQSPSNKVTEKGKDVELRCDPISGHTALYWYRQSLGQGLEFLIYFQGNSAPDKSGLPSDRFSAERTGGSVSTLTIQRTQQEDSAVYLCASTTGGAGFYEQYFGPGTRLTVT.

The chain has TRBV7-9 and TRBJ1-4; tentative D call: TRBD1 (6 bases). Germline values: CDR1 SEHNR, CDR2 FQNEAQ (reference sequence). The CDR3 length is 15 residues. Deletions cut 2 bases from V and 5 bases from J, with 12 bases between. The CDR3 DNA sequence: TGTGCCAGCAGCTTATTCGCGGACAGAAATGAAAAACTGTTTTTT. This sequence encodes CASSLFADRNEKLFF.

This clonotype was counted between two and nine times. The rearrangement uses TRBV6-2 or TRBV6-3 and TRBJ1-2; 9 nucleotides line up with TRBD1. The CDR3 covers 14 residues. CDR1 and CDR2 from the germline V gene are MNHEY and SVGEGT. The junction had 6 bases not matched to a gene; V was cut back by 6 bases and J by 4 bases. The CDR3 nucleotides read TGTGCCAGCAGACTGGACAGGGGATTCTATGGCTACACCTTC. Protein: CASRLDRGFYGYTF.

This chain links TRBV6-5 with TRBJ2-5; D unresolved. Trimming shortened V by 5 bases and J by 2 bases, and 12 bases separated the two germline ends. The CDR3 runs 14 residues. Germline V lookup: CDR1 MNHEY, CDR2 SVGAGI. The CDR3 spells CASSPNVRQETQYF. The DNA for the CDR3 is TGTGCCAGCAGTCCCAACGTCCGACAAGAGACCCAGTACTTC.

The genes are TRBV2 and TRBJ2-7; D remains unclear. The J call may be in error: the DNA end matches TRBJ2-5 better. This CDR3 is built from 13 residues. Germline CDR1 and CDR2: SNHLY and FYNNEI. This CDR3 reads CATTPGPRKTQYF. The CDR3 DNA reads TGTGCCACCACGCCCGGGCCAAGAAAGACCCAGTACTTC.

The DNA of the CDR3 is TGCAGTGCACCGATGACTAGCGGGCGGACTGCCTACTTCCAAGAGACCCAGTACTTC. Amino acid sequence: CSAPMTSGRTAYFQETQYF. V usage is TRBV20-1 and J usage is TRBJ2-5, with 10 nucleotides matching TRBD2. The CDR3 spans 19 residues. With 6 bases clipped from V and 1 base from J, the junction kept 20 bases outside the gene matches. Germline CDR1 reads DFQATT; CDR2 reads SNEGSKA (reference sequence).

The V call is TRBV6-5, the J call TRBJ2-3, with 7 bases fitting TRBD2. CDR1 and CDR2 from the germline V gene are MNHEY and SVGAGI. This CDR3 is built from 16 residues. J gave up 4 bases and V 0 bases, and 7 bases lay outside the gene matches. CDR3 in DNA: TGTGCCAGCAGTTACTCGCCTTGGGGGGGTGCAGATACGCAGTATTTT. This codes for CASSYSPWGGADTQYF.